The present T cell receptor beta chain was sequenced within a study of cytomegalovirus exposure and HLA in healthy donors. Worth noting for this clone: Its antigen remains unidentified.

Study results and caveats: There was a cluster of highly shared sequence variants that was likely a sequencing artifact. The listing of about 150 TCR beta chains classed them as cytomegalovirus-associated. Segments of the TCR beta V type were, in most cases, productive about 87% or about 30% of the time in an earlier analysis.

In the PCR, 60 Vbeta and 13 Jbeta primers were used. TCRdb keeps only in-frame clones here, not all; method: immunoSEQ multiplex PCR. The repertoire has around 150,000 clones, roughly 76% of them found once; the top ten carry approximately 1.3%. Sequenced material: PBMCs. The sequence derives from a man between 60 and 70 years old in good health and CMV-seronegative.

CDR3 in DNA: TGTGCCAGCAGCTCCTTGGCGGGAGTAAGGGCTGAGCAGTTCTTC. Translation gives CASSSLAGVRAEQFF. The gene calls are TRBV11-2 and TRBJ2-1, with 7 bases matching TRBD2. The CDR3 runs to 15 residues. V lost 4 bases and J lost 9; bases outside the gene matches: 12. The germline gives CDR1 SGHAT, CDR2 FQNNGV.